The 8 T cell receptor beta chains below come from one sample, sequenced in a study of cytomegalovirus exposure and HLA in healthy donors (dated by TCRdb to the late 2010s). Preparation of the library involved the immunoSEQ multiplex PCR assay. A mixture of 60 forward primers for TCR Vbeta segments and 13 reverse primers for TCR Jbeta segments was used in the multiplex PCR. TCRdb limited this immuneACCESS table to in-frame rearrangements with V and J called. A share of clones is missing; checked studies link under half to unresolved V genes, and the rest is unexplained. This sample is represented by about 150,000 clones; 70% to 80% of them were singletons. The ten largest clones capture less than 10% of the sample. Sequencing input: PBMCs. These TCRs come from a man aged 25-40 years in good health and CMV-seropositive.

This clone was seen a few times. This chain connects TRBV30 to TRBJ2-1; D possibly corresponds to TRBD1 (5 bases). The CDR3 covers 13 residues. V lost 1 base and J lost 8, with 12 bases in between. In germline, CDR1 is GTSNPN, CDR2 SVGIG (reference sequence). The CDR3 reads CAWSGGAPDEQFF. The CDR3 nucleotides are TGTGCCTGGAGTGGTGGGGCCCCTGATGAGCAGTTCTTC.

CDR3: CASSLGTSGSDEQFF. The CDR3 DNA sequence: TGTGCCAGTAGCCTAGGGACTAGCGGGAGTGATGAGCAGTTCTTC. The chain has TRBV19 and TRBJ2-1; 14 nucleotides align to TRBD2. Germline values: CDR1 LNHDA, CDR2 SQIVND (reference sequence). There are 15 residues in the CDR3. V was clipped by 6 bases and J by 8 bases; unmatched bases: 6.

The chain carries TRBV7-2 and TRBJ1-5; D may be TRBD1 (5 bases). The CDR3 contains 14 residues. Germline CDR1 reads SGHTA; CDR2 reads FQGNSA. V was pared by 1 base and J by 5 bases, with 9 bases between. The CDR3 sequence: CASSLGPGYQPQHF. CDR3 DNA sequence: TGTGCCAGCAGCTTAGGGCCAGGGTATCAGCCCCAGCATTTT.

The rearrangement links TRBV28 to TRBJ1-4; 7 bases line up with TRBD1. V shed 3 bases and J 8 bases; nucleotides not matched to a gene: 12. CDR1 is MDHEN, CDR2 SYDVKM, per germline. The CDR3 loop spans 16 amino acids. The CDR3 region is CASSFSPGQGEEKLFF. The DNA of the CDR3 is TGTGCCAGCAGTTTCTCCCCGGGGCAGGGGGAGGAAAAACTGTTTTTT. The entire variable domain, with the rest obtained from reference TRBV28 and TRBJ1-4, is as follows: DVKVTQSSRYLVKRTGEKVFLECVQDMDHENMFWYRQDPGLGLRLIYFSYDVKMKEKGDIPEGYSVSREKKERFSLILESASTNQTSMYLCASSFSPGQGEEKLFFGSGTQLSVL.

This clone has a single count. The chain links TRBV5-1 to TRBJ2-1; 7 nucleotides line up with TRBD1. Germline CDR1 SGHRS, CDR2 YFSETQ. The V and J ends lost 4 bases and 2 bases, in that order; junction bases with no gene match: 3. There are 14 residues in the CDR3. The CDR3 DNA is TGCGCCAGCAGCCTGACAGGGACCTACAATGAGCAGTTCTTC. Translation: CASSLTGTYNEQFF.

This clone was found a few times. The chain combines TRBV6-1 with TRBJ1-4, with 8 bases matching TRBD1. Germline values: CDR1 MNHNS, CDR2 SASEGT. This CDR3 is 14 amino acids long. J was trimmed by 2 bases and V by 6 bases; bases with no gene match: 2. Here the CDR3 DNA reads TGTGCCAGCAGATACAGGGGGACTAATGAAAAACTGTTTTTT. This encodes CASRYRGTNEKLFF.

The J gene is TRBJ1-5, the V gene TRBV28; tentatively, D is TRBD1 (5 bases). With 4 bases removed from V and 0 bases from J, the gap between germline ends came to 13 bases. Germline-derived CDR1 and CDR2 are MDHEN and SYDVKM. The CDR3 totals 16 residues. The CDR3 here is CASSYAQGHSNQPQHF. The DNA of the CDR3 is TGTGCCAGCAGTTACGCTCAGGGTCATAGCAATCAGCCCCAGCATTTT.

This clone was seen a single time. The chain links TRBV4-1 to TRBJ1-2, with TRBD1 as a possible D gene (5 bases). The CDR3 runs 14 residues. CDR1 is MGHRA and CDR2 is YSYEKL in the germline V gene. V was shortened by 3 bases and J by 6 bases, with 14 bases between the two germline ends. The CDR3 region is CASSHDPTGDGYTF. The DNA of the CDR3 is TGCGCCAGCAGCCATGACCCCACGGGGGATGGCTACACCTTC.